The rows below give T cell receptor beta chains drawn from one sample of a study of blood T cells in healthy people across ages. MiXCR was run by TCRdb on the 5' RACE reads, yielding one entry per CDR3 protein. The sample holds 450,000 to 700,000 distinct CDR3 sequences, 27% seen once. The specimen was blood. The receptors were gathered from a woman in her 70s in good health. CDR3s include the opening cysteine and the closing phenylalanine or tryptophan.

cdr3_aa	v_call	j_call	cdr3_length
CASSRTGEEQYF	TRBV11-3	TRBJ2-7	12
CASSLLSYPELFF	TRBV7-2	TRBJ1-4	13
CASSLGEYEQFF	TRBV5-1	TRBJ2-1	12
CASRQSSYNEQFF	TRBV27	TRBJ2-1	13
CASSQMGKKNIQYF	TRBV4-1	TRBJ2-4	14
CASTTSGLKGETQYF	TRBV5-1	TRBJ2-5	15
CASMDSDAGANVLTF	TRBV6-6	TRBJ2-6	15
CASSKFSYEQYF	TRBV6-1	TRBJ2-7	12
CSARSPGSGGASSEQFF	TRBV20-1	TRBJ2-1	17
CASSKTESRGSGANVLTF	TRBV9	TRBJ2-6	18
CASSLEGAGRAGELFF	TRBV7-9	TRBJ2-2	16
CASSLGGPGANVLTF	TRBV11-3	TRBJ2-6	15
CASSAAGNTGELFF	TRBV2	TRBJ2-2	14
CASSPPEGRPNYGYTF	TRBV18	TRBJ1-2	16
CSARTDPNYGYTF	TRBV20-1	TRBJ1-2	13
CASSQISGILHNEQFF	TRBV3-1	TRBJ2-1	16
CSAEFTGGTEAFF	TRBV20-1	TRBJ1-1	13
CSVDVGAKNIQYF	TRBV29-1	TRBJ2-4	13
CASSNLARVQYF	TRBV7-2	TRBJ2-3	12
CASSYRRTVEKLFF	TRBV12-3/TRBV12-4	TRBJ1-4	14
CASILAGGTEKRNEQFF	TRBV21-1	.	17
CSASQTRVQETQYF	TRBV20-1	TRBJ2-5	14
CASSIPTGYNEQFF	TRBV5-1	TRBJ2-1	14
CASRPLAGGTYEQYF	TRBV6-6	TRBJ2-7	15
CASSLTSGGIGDTQYF	TRBV5-5	TRBJ2-3	16
CAGSLGGTNEQFF	TRBV5-1	TRBJ2-1	13
CASSSGGASIETQYF	TRBV5-1	TRBJ2-5	15
CASSNEAGNTIYF	TRBV9	TRBJ1-3	13
CASRTESYTGELFF	TRBV6-1	TRBJ2-2	14
CASSLANLEPLHF	TRBV12-3/TRBV12-4	TRBJ1-6	13
CSASGPPLDEQFF	TRBV20-1	.	13
CASKRGPSYEQYF	TRBV27	.	13
CAIKTSGGLYTGELFF	TRBV10-3	TRBJ2-2	16
CASSEAIYLAEAFF	TRBV6-1	TRBJ1-1	14
CASAPGTVRGAFF	TRBV7-9	TRBJ1-1	13
CATTSRTEAFF	TRBV10-3	TRBJ1-1	11
CASSGGRSASSSTDTQYF	TRBV6-1	TRBJ2-3	18
CASSLRGTSSETQYF	TRBV7-2	TRBJ2-5	15
CASSLVGVRGETQYF	TRBV7-9	TRBJ2-5	15
CASSQDLGPYEQYF	TRBV5-1	TRBJ2-7	14
CASSTSTDTQYF	TRBV12-3/TRBV12-4	TRBJ2-3	12
CASSSTLGGGETQYF	TRBV6-6	TRBJ2-5	15